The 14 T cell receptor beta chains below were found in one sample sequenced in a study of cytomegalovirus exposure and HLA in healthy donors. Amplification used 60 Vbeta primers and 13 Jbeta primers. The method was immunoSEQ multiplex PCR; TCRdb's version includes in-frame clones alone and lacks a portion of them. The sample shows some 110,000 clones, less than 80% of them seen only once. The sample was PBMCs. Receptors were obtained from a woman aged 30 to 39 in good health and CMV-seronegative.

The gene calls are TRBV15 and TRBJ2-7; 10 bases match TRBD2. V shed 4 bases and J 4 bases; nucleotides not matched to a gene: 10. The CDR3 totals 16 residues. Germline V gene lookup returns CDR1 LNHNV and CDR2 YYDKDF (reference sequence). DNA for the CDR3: TGTGCCACCAGCAAAAGTAGCGGGAGGACGTTTTACGAGCAGTACTTC. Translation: CATSKSSGRTFYEQYF.

The CDR3 is CASSSGLAGTDTQYF. The CDR3 DNA is TGTGCCAGCAGCTCGGGACTAGCGGGCACAGATACGCAGTATTTT. The V gene is TRBV11-2, the J gene TRBJ2-3, with 11 bases identical to TRBD2. Germline CDR1 and CDR2: SGHAT and FQNNGV. V lost 4 bases, J lost 1 base, and 1 base stayed unmatched. The CDR3 consists of 15 residues.

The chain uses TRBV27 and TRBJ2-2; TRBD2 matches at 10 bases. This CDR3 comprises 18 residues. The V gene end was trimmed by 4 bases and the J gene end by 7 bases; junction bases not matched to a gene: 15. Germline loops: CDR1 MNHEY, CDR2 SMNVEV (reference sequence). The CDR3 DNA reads TGTGCCAGCAGTTCCTCCGGCCTGAGCGGGAGGGCCGTCGGGGAGCTGTTTTTT. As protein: CASSSSGLSGRAVGELFF.

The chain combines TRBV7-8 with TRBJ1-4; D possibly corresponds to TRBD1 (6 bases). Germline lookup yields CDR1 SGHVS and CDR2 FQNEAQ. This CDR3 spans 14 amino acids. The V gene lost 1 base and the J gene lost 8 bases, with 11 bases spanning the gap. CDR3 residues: CASSLDRAWEKLFF. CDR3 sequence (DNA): TGTGCCAGCAGCTTAGACAGGGCGTGGGAAAAACTGTTTTTT.

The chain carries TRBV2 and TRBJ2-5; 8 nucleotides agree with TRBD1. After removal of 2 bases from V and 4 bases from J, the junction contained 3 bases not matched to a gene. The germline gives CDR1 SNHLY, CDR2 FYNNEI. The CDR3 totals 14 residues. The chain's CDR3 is CASSEITGGETQYF. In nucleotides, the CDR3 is TGTGCCAGCAGTGAAATTACAGGGGGAGAGACCCAGTACTTC.

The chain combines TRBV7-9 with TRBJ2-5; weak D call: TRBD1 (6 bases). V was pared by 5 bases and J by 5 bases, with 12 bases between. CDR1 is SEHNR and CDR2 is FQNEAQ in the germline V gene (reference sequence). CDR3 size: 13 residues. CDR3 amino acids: CASSLQGAETQYF. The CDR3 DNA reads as TGTGCCAGCAGCCTACAGGGCGCGGAGACCCAGTACTTC.

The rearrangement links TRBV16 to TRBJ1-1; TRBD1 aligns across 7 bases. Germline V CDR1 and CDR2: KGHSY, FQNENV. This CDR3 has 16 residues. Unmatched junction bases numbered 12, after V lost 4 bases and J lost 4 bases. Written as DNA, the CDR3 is TGTGCCAGCAGCCTCGGACAGGTTACGGTGGGCACTGAAGCTTTCTTT. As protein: CASSLGQVTVGTEAFF.

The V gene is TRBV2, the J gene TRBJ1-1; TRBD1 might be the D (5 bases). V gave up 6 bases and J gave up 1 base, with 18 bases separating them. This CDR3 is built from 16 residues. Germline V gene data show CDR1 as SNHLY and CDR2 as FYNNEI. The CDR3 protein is CASSPKPGGGNTEAFF. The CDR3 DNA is TGTGCCAGCAGCCCAAAACCGGGGGGTGGGAACACTGAAGCTTTCTTT.

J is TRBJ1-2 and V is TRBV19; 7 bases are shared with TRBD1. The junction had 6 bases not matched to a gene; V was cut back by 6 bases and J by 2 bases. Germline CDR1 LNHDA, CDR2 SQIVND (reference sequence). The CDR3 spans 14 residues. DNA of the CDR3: TGTGCCAGTAGCACCCGGGACAGAAACTATGGCTACACCTTC. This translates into CASSTRDRNYGYTF.

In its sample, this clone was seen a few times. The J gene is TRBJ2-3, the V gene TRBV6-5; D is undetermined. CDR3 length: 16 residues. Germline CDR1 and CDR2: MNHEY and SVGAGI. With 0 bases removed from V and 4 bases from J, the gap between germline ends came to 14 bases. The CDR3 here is CASSYSSLLPPDTQYF. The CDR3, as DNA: TGTGCCAGCAGTTACTCGAGTCTGCTCCCCCCAGATACGCAGTATTTT.

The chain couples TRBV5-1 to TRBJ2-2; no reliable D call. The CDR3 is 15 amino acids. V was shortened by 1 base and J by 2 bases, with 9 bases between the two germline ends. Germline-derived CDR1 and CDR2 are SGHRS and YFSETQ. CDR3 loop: CASSLTPHNTGELFF. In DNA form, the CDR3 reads TGCGCCAGCAGCTTGACACCGCACAACACCGGGGAGCTGTTTTTT.

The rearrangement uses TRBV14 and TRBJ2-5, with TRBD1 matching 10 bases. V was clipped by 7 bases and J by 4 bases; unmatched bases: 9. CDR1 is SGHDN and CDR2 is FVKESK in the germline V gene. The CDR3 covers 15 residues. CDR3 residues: CASNSGTGARETQYF. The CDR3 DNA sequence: TGTGCCAGCAACTCCGGGACAGGGGCCCGAGAGACCCAGTACTTC.

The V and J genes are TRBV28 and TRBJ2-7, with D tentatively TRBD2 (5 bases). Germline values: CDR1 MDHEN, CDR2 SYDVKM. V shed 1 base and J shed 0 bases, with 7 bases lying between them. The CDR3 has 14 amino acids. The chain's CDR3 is CASSLYGNSYEQYF. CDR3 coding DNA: TGTGCCAGCAGTTTATACGGGAACTCCTACGAGCAGTACTTC. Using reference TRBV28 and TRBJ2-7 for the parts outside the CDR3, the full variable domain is DVKVTQSSRYLVKRTGEKVFLECVQDMDHENMFWYRQDPGLGLRLIYFSYDVKMKEKGDIPEGYSVSREKKERFSLILESASTNQTSMYLCASSLYGNSYEQYFGPGTRLTVT.

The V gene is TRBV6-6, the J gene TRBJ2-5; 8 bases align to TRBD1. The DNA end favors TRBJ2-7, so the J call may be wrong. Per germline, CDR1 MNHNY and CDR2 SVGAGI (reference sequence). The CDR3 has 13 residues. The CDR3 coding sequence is TGTGCCAGCACAACAGGGGGCTCCTACGAGCAGTACTTC. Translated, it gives CASTTGGSYEQYF.